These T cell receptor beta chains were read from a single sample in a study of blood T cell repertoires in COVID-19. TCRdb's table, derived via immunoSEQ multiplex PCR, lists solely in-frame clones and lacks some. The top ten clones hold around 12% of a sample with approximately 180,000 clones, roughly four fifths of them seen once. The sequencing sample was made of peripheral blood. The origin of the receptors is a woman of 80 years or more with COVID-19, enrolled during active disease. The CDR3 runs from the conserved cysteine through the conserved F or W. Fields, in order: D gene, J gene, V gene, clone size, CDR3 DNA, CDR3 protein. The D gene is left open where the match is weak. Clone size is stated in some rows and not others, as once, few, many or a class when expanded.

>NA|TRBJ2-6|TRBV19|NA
TGTGCCAGTAGTCTATCTGGGGCCAACGTCCTGACTTTC
CASSLSGANVLTF
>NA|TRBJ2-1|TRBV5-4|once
TGTGCCAGCAGCTTTGGGGGGACAGTTAATGAGCAGTTCTTC
CASSFGGTVNEQFF
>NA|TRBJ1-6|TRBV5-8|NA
TGTGCCAGCAGCCAGTACGAGGGCGCGTATAATTCACCCCTCCACTTT
CASSQYEGAYNSPLHF
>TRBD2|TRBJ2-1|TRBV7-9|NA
TGTGCCAGCAGCGGATGGACTAGCCGGGACTACAATGAGCAGTTCTTC
CASSGWTSRDYNEQFF
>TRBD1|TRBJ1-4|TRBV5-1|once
TGCGCCAGCAGCTTGGGACAGGGAAGTCTATTGAATGAAAAACTGTTTTTT
CASSLGQGSLLNEKLFF
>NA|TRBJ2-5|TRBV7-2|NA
TGTGCCAGCAGCGCGGGCGGGGCAAACCAAGAGACCCAGTACTTC
CASSAGGANQETQYF
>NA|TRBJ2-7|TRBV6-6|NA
TGTGCCAGCAGTTACTCGGGCTCCGAGCAGTACTTC
CASSYSGSEQYF
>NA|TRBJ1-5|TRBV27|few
TGTGCCAGCAGTCATAACTACCGGCAGCCCCAGCATTTT
CASSHNYRQPQHF
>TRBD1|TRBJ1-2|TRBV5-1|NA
TGCGCCAGCAGCCCAGGGACAGGGGGATTTGGCTACACCTTC
CASSPGTGGFGYTF
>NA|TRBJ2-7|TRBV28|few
TGTGCCAGCAGCCCCGTCGAGAGGCCTCCCTACGAGCAGTACTTC
CASSPVERPPYEQYF
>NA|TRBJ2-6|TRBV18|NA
TGTGCCAGCTCACCTCCCCTCCCTGGGGCCAACGTCCTGACTTTC
CASSPPLPGANVLTF
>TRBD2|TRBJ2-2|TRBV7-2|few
TGTGCCAGCAGTAAAGCGGGAGGTTCGAACACCGGGGAGCTGTTTTTT
CASSKAGGSNTGELFF
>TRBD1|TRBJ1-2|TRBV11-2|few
TGTGCCAGCAGGCCGGCAGCGGGACAGGCTTCCTATGGCTACACCTTC
CASRPAAGQASYGYTF
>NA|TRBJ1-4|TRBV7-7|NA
TGTGCTAGCAGCTGGGGGGGCAGGGCTTATCCTGAAAAACTGTTTTTT
CASSWGGRAYPEKLFF
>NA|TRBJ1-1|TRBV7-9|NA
TGTGCCAGCAGCTTAACACTCAGAGGAGGGGAAGCTTTCTTT
CASSLTLRGGEAFF
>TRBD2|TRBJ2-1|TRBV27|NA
TGTGCCAGCACCAGGACTAGCGGGGGGGCCCATGAGCAGTTCTTC
CASTRTSGGAHEQFF
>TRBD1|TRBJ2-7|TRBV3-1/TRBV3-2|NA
TGTGCCAGCAGCCAAGGGGCAGGGGGCGGCTACGAGCAGTACTTC
CASSQGAGGGYEQYF
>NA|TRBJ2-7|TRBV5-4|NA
TGTGCCAGCAGCTTCCGGGGTTACGAGCAGTACTTC
CASSFRGYEQYF
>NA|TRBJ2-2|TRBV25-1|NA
TGTGCCAGCAGTGAATTGGCTAGCGCGAACACCGGGGAGCTGTTTTTT
CASSELASANTGELFF
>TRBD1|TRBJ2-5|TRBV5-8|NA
TGTGCCAGCACCAGACCGCAGGGGGCAGAGACCCAGTACTTC
CASTRPQGAETQYF
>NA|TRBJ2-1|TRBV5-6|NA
TGTGCCAGCAGCTCAGGACAGTACAATGAGCAGTTCTTC
CASSSGQYNEQFF
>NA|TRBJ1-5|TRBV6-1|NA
TGTGCCAGCAGTGAAGAAGGAGGGCTGGGGAATCAGCCCCAGCATTTT
CASSEEGGLGNQPQHF
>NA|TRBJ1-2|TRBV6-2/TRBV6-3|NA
TGTGCCAGCAGTTACTCACGACAGTCAAGCCTCTATGGCTACACCTTC
CASSYSRQSSLYGYTF
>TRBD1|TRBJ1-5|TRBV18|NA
TGTGCCAGCTCACCAATGCCAGGGGGGAGCAATCAGCCCCAGCATTTT
CASSPMPGGSNQPQHF
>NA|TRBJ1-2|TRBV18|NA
TGTGCCAGCTCACCGGGGACTGCCACCGTCTATGGCTACACCTTC
CASSPGTATVYGYTF
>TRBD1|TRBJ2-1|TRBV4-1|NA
TGCGCCAGCAGCCAAGGTTGGACAGGGGGGAATGAGCAGTTCTTC
CASSQGWTGGNEQFF
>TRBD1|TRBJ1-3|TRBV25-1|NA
TGTGCCAGCAGACAGGGGCCTGGAAACACCATATATTTT
CASRQGPGNTIYF
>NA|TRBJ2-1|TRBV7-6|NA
TGTGCCAGCAGCTTAGGAACAGGGTACAATGAGCAGTTCTTC
CASSLGTGYNEQFF
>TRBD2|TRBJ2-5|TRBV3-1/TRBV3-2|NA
TGTGCCAGCAGCCAGCCACTAGCGGGGTTGGAGACCCAGTACTTC
CASSQPLAGLETQYF
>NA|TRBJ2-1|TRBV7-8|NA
TGTGCCAGCAGCTTAGGCGTAGCGGCAGGCTACAATGAGCAGTTCTTC
CASSLGVAAGYNEQFF
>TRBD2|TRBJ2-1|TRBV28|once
TGTGCCAGCAGTTTAAGCCCTACTCAGAACCGGGAGGGCCTCTACAATGAGCAGTTCTTC
CASSLSPTQNREGLYNEQFF
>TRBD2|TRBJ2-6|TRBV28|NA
TGTGCCAGCAGTAGTTTGCTGGGCGGGAGCTCTGGGGCCAACGTCCTGACTTTC
CASSSLLGGSSGANVLTF
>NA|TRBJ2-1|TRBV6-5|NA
TGTGCCAGCGCAGGGACACCCAAGGGCAATGAGCAGTTCTTC
CASAGTPKGNEQFF
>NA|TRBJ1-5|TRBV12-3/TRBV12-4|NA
TGTGCCAGCAGCCTCCGGGATCAGCCCCAGCATTTT
CASSLRDQPQHF
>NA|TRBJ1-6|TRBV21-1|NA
TGTGCCAGCAGCATCCTATCCTCCTATAATTCACCCCTCCACTTT
CASSILSSYNSPLHF
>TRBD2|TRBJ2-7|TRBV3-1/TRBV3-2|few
TGTGCCAGCAGCCAGAGACTAGCGGGAGGGAGGGAGCAGTACTTC
CASSQRLAGGREQYF
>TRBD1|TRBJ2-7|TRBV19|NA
TGTGCCAGTAGTCCCACAGGGGGTCCCTACGAGCAGTACTTC
CASSPTGGPYEQYF
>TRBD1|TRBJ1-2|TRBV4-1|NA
TGCGCCAGCAGCCAAGGGACAGGAAACTATGGCTACACCTTC
CASSQGTGNYGYTF
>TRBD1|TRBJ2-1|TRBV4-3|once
TGCGCCAGCAGCCTGACAGGGGCCCGCGGCAACAATGAGCAGTTCTTC
CASSLTGARGNNEQFF
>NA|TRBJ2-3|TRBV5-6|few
TGTGCCAGCAGCTTGGCAGGACTATACACAGATACGCAGTATTTT
CASSLAGLYTDTQYF